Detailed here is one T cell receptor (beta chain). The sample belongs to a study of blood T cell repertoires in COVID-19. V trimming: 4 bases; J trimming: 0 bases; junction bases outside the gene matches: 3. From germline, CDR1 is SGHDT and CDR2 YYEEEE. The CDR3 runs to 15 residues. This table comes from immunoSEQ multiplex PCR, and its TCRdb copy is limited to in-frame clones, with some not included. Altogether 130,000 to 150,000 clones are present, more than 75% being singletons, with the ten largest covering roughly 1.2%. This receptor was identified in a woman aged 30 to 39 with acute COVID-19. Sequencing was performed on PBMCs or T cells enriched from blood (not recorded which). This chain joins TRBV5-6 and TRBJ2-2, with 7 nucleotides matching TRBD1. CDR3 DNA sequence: TGTGCCAGCAGCATTGGGACAGCGAACACCGGGGAGCTGTTTTTT. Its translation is CASSIGTANTGELFF.